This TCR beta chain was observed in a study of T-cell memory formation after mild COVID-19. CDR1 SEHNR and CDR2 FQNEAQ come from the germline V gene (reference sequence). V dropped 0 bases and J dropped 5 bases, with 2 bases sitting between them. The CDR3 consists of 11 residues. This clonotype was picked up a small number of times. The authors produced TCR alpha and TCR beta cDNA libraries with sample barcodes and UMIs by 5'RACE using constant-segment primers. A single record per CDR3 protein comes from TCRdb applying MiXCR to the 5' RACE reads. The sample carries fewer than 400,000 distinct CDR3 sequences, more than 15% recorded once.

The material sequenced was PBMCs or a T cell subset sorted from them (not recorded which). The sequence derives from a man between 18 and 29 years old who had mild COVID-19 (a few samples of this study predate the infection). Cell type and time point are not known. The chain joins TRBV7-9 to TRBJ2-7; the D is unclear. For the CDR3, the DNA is TGTGCCAGCAGCTTAGCGCACGAGCAGTACTTC. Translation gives CASSLAHEQYF.